This T cell receptor (beta chain) is drawn from a study of blood T cell repertoires in COVID-19. Study details: Some COVID-19 samples were acute and others convalescent; all came from the United States, Italy and Spain. The cDNA or gDNA used as material had been derived from T cells, B-cell-depleted T cells, or PBMCs.

This clone was recorded once. In the source study's methods: How many nucleated cells were present was estimated from reference gene primer amplification. Measured with immunoSEQ multiplex PCR; TCRdb has only the in-frame clones, and not every one. Clone size and the V and J calls come from that table; the DNA yielded D and trimming. The data hold about 250,000 clones, with roughly 87% observed a single time. CDR3 size: 14 residues. Germline assignment: CDR1 SGDLS and CDR2 YYNGEE. The V segment lost 4 bases and the J segment 7 bases; nucleotides outside the gene matches: 7. The chain joins TRBV9 to TRBJ1-2; 10 nucleotides match TRBD1. The receptor was isolated from a man between 18 and 29 years old with active or convalescent COVID-19. Source material: peripheral blood. Written as DNA, the CDR3 is TGTGCCAGCAGCCTCTCCGGGACAGGGGTTGGCTACACCTTC. This translates into CASSLSGTGVGYTF.